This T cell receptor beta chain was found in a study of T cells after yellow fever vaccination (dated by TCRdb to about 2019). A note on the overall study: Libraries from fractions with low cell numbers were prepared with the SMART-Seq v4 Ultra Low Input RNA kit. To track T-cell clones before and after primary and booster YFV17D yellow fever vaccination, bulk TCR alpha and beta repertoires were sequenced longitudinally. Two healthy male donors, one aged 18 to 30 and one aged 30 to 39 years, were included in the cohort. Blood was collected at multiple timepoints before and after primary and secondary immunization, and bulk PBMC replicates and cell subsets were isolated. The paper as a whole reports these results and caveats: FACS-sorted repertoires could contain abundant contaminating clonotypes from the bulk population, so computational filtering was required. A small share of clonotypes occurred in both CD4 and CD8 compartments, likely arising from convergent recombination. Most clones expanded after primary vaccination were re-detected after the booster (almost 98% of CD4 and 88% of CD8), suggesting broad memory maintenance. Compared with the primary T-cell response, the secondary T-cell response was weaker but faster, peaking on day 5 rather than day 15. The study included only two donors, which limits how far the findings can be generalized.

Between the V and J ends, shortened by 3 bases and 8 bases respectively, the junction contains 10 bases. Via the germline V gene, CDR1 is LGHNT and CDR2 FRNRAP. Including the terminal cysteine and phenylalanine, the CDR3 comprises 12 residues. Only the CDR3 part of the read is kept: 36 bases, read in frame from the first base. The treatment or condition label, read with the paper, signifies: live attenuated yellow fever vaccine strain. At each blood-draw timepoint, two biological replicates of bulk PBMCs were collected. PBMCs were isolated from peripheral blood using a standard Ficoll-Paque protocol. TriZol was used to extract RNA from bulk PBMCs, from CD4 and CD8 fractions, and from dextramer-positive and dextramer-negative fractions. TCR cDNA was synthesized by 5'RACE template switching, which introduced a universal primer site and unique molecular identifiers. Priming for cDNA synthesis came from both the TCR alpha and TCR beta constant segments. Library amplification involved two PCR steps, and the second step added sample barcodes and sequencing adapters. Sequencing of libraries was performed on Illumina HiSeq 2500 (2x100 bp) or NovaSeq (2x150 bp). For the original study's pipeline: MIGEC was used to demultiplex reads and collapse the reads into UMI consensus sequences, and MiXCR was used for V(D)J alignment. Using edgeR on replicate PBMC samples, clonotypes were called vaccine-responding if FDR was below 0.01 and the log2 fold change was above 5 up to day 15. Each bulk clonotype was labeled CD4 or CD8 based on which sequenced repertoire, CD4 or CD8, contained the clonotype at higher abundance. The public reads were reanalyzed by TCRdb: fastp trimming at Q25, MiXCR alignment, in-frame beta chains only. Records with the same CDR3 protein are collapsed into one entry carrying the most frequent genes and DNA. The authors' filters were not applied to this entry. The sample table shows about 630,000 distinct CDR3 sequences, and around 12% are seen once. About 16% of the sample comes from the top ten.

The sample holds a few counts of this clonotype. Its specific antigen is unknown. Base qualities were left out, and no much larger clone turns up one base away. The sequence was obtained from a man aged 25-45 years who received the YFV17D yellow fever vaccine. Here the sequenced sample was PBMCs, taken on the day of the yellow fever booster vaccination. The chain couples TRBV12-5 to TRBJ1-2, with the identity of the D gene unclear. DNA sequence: TGTGCTAGTGGTTTTGGACCCGGGGGCTACACCTTC. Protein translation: CASGFGPGGYTF.